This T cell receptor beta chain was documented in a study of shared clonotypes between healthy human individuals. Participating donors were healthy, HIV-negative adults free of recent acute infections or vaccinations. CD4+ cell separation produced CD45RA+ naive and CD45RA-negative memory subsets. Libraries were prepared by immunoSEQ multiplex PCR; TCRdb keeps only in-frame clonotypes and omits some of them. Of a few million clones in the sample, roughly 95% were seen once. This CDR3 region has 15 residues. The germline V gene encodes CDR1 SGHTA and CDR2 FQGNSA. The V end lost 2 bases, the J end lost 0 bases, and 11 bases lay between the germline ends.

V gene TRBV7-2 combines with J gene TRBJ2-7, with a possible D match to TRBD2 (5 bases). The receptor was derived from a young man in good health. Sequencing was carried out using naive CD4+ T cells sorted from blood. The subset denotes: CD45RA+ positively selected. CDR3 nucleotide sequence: TGTGCCAGCAGCTTAAGTGAAGCGGTCTCCTACGAGCAGTACTTC. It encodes CASSLSEAVSYEQYF.